What follows are 24 T cell receptor beta chains derived from one specimen sequenced in a study of Ad26.COV2.S vaccination and SARS-CoV-2 variants. Treatment here: around 19 received Ad26.COV2.S at low or high dose, single or two shots; five or six received placebo; per-sample allocation not given. The study sampled participants on day 63 after the first vaccine or placebo injection. Produced via immunoSEQ multiplex PCR; TCRdb's table is partial and in-frame only. Of roughly 320,000 clones in the sample, around 83% were seen once. Here the sequenced sample was peripheral blood, taken in a trial of Ad26.COV2.S vaccine versus placebo. The receptors derive from a person between 18 and 60 years old who received the Ad26.COV2.S COVID-19 vaccine or a placebo.

This clone was counted once. The genes are TRBV5-1 and TRBJ2-1, with 9 bases that match TRBD2. There are 16 residues in the CDR3. In germline, CDR1 is SGHRS, CDR2 YFSETQ. V dropped 0 bases and J dropped 8; count of bases not matched to a gene: 9. DNA for the CDR3: TGCGCCAGCAGCTTGGGCATGACTAGCGGTGGGGATGAGCAGTTCTTC. Its translation: CASSLGMTSGGDEQFF.

This clone has a handful of counts. This rearrangement joins TRBV30 to TRBJ2-2; TRBD2 might be the D (5 bases). This CDR3 is built from 15 residues. Looked up from germline, CDR1 is GTSNPN and CDR2 is SVGIG (reference sequence). V lost 2 bases, J lost 1 base, and 11 bases lay in between. The DNA of the CDR3 is TGTGCCTGGAGTAGGAGAGGGATGAACACCGGGGAGCTGTTTTTT. Protein product: CAWSRRGMNTGELFF.

This clone came up once. The J gene is TRBJ2-6, the V gene TRBV7-8, with TRBD1 matching over 9 bases. Trimming took 2 bases from V and 0 from J; bases not matched to a gene: 8. Germline V gene data show CDR1 as SGHVS and CDR2 as FQNEAQ. The CDR3 contains 19 residues. This CDR3 reads CASSLFFGTGNSGANVLTF. CDR3 DNA: TGTGCCAGCAGCTTATTTTTCGGGACAGGGAACTCTGGGGCCAACGTCCTGACTTTC.

In this sample, this clone turned up once. The chain employs TRBV19 and TRBJ2-3; 9 bases align to TRBD2. CDR3 length equals 16 residues. Looked up from germline, CDR1 is LNHDA and CDR2 is SQIVND (reference sequence). Losses at the gene ends were 7 bases for V and 0 bases for J; bases not matched to a gene: 8. The CDR3 is CASTGGLARSTDTQYF. The CDR3 nucleotides read TGTGCCAGTACCGGAGGACTAGCGAGAAGCACAGATACGCAGTATTTT.

This clone was seen once. V gene TRBV6-5 combines with J gene TRBJ1-2; no clear D gene. The V gene lost 6 bases and the J gene lost 4 bases, with 12 bases spanning the gap. CDR1 and CDR2 (germline): MNHEY, SVGAGI. CDR3 length: 13 residues. The DNA of the CDR3 is TGTGCCAGCAGCATCTCTAGGGCCTATGGCTACACCTTC. Amino acids: CASSISRAYGYTF.

The chain recombines TRBV7-2 with TRBJ1-2; D unresolved. CDR3 length: 13 residues. Between the trimmed V and J ends, which lost 5 bases and 7 bases, there was a span of 14 bases. The germline V gene has CDR1 SGHTA and CDR2 FQGNSA. The DNA for the CDR3 is TGTGCCAGCAGCCCTAGGAGGGATTCTGGCTACACCTTC. Its protein product is CASSPRRDSGYTF.

The genes are TRBV6-1 and TRBJ1-6; 7 nucleotides line up with TRBD1. The trim removed 4 bases at V and 4 bases at J, leaving 7 bases unmatched. The CDR3 is 16 amino acids. In germline, CDR1 is MNHNS, CDR2 SASEGT. Here the CDR3 reads CASSGGTAYYNSPLHF. CDR3 bases: TGTGCCAGCAGTGGAGGGACAGCCTATTATAATTCACCCCTCCACTTT.

The chain recombines TRBV6-1 with TRBJ1-2; D unresolved. Between the trimmed V and J ends, which lost 2 bases and 3 bases, there was a span of 13 bases. The CDR3 runs to 15 residues. Looked up from germline, CDR1 is MNHNS and CDR2 is SASEGT. For the CDR3, the DNA is TGTGCCAGCAGTGAACCTGCGGTTATGGACTATGGCTACACCTTC. The encoded protein is CASSEPAVMDYGYTF.

The chain recombines TRBV5-6 with TRBJ1-5, with a tentative D call TRBD1 (6 bases). Looked up from germline, CDR1 is SGHDT and CDR2 is YYEEEE. This CDR3 has 19 amino acids. V dropped 2 bases and J dropped 0 bases, with 21 bases sitting between them. The CDR3 reads CASSFSLGGQLYSNQPQHF. In DNA form, the CDR3 reads TGTGCCAGCAGCTTCAGCTTAGGGGGGCAGCTCTATAGCAATCAGCCCCAGCATTTT.

A single count supports this clone. This chain uses TRBV5-4 with TRBJ1-2; a weak D match, TRBD1 (5 bases). From germline, CDR1 is SGHNT and CDR2 YYREEE (reference sequence). The CDR3 consists of 15 residues. Trimming cost V 4 bases and J 0 bases, with 13 bases left between them. CDR3 protein: CASSNTGHSNYGYTF. The CDR3 nucleotides read TGTGCCAGCAGCAATACGGGGCATTCTAACTATGGCTACACCTTC. The whole variable domain, filled in from reference TRBV5-4 and TRBJ1-2, reads ETGVTQSPTHLIKTRGQQVTLRCSSQSGHNTVSWYQQALGQGPQFIFQYYREEENGRGNFPPRFSGLQFPNYSSELNVNALELDDSALYLCASSNTGHSNYGYTFGSGTRLTVV.

The chain has TRBV2 and TRBJ2-7; 7 bases line up with TRBD1. Losses at the gene ends were 4 bases for V and 6 bases for J; bases not matched to a gene: 3. Germline CDR1 is SNHLY and CDR2 is FYNNEI. This CDR3 region has 12 residues. CDR3 in amino acids: CASSGTGREQYF. CDR3 coding DNA: TGTGCCAGCAGTGGGACAGGACGCGAGCAGTACTTC.

V and J are TRBV11-2 and TRBJ1-2; TRBD1 matches 9 bases. V shed 2 bases, J shed 6 bases, and the junction held 1 base outside the gene matches. Looked up from germline, CDR1 is SGHAT and CDR2 is FQNNGV. CDR3 length: 13 amino acids. CDR3 residues: CASSLRQGDGYTF. The CDR3 nucleotides read TGTGCCAGCAGCTTAAGACAGGGGGATGGCTACACCTTC.

The gene calls are TRBV5-4 and TRBJ2-7, with D possibly being TRBD1 (5 bases). Trimming left V 0 bases short and J 3 bases short, with 7 bases between. Germline V lookup: CDR1 SGHNT, CDR2 YYREEE (reference sequence). The CDR3 spans 13 residues. The CDR3 loop reads CASSLAQGYEQYF. The CDR3 DNA reads as TGTGCCAGCAGCTTGGCGCAGGGCTACGAGCAGTACTTC.

This clone has only a few counts. The J gene is TRBJ1-1, the V gene TRBV5-4; D uncertain. The CDR3 sequence is 15 residues long. Trimming shortened V by 0 bases and J by 1 base, and 10 bases separated the two germline ends. Per the germline V gene, CDR1 is SGHNT and CDR2 is YYREEE (reference sequence). CDR3 protein: CASSLGTGKNTEAFF. In DNA, the CDR3 is TGTGCCAGCAGCTTGGGAACGGGAAAGAACACTGAAGCTTTCTTT.

As concerns this clone: The junction departs from germline at one end; a sequencing error may be responsible. The chain couples TRBV7-9 to TRBJ2-5; TRBD2 matches 11 bases. Germline-derived CDR1 and CDR2 are SEHNR and FQNEAQ (reference sequence). The CDR3 covers 17 residues. The CDR3: CASSPSRGLAGQGTQYF. The CDR3 DNA reads as TGTGCCAGCAGCCCTTCGAGAGGACTAGCGGGTCAAGGGACCCAGTACTTC.

The chain employs TRBV3-1 (or the pseudogene TRBV3-2) and TRBJ2-7, with D unresolved. The CDR3 consists of 11 residues. The ends were cut back, 4 bases at V and 1 base at J, with 2 bases in the middle. Germline loops: CDR1 LGHDT, CDR2 YNNKEL (reference sequence). CDR3 amino acids: CASSLSYEQYF. CDR3 nucleotides: TGTGCCAGCAGCCTATCCTACGAGCAGTACTTC.

The chain is built from TRBV25-1 and TRBJ2-2; D is possibly TRBD2 (7 bases). The ends were cut back, 2 bases at V and 5 bases at J, with 12 bases in the middle. Germline assignment: CDR1 MGHDK and CDR2 SYGVNS. This CDR3 has 15 residues. In DNA form, the CDR3 reads TGTGCCAGCAGTGAAGGGGGGGCGCATACCGGGGAGCTGTTTTTT. The encoded protein is CASSEGGAHTGELFF.

The gene calls are TRBV6-1 and TRBJ2-6; D gene unclear. Germline CDR1 is MNHNS and CDR2 is SASEGT. This CDR3 is 17 amino acids long. Trimming took off 4 bases at V and 0 bases at J, with 13 bases between the two ends. CDR3 loop: CASSGGPLGSGANVLTF. The CDR3 nucleotides read TGTGCCAGCAGTGGCGGACCCCTAGGCTCTGGGGCCAACGTCCTGACTTTC.

V gene TRBV4-3 combines with J gene TRBJ2-5; 12 bases line up with TRBD2. This CDR3 is 17 amino acids long. V gave up 1 base and J gave up 5 bases; unmatched junction bases: 8. Germline V gene lookup returns CDR1 LGHNA and CDR2 YSLEER. This CDR3 reads CASSQGHLAGGPETQYF. The CDR3 nucleotides are TGCGCCAGCAGCCAAGGACATCTAGCGGGGGGGCCCGAGACCCAGTACTTC.

The CDR3 reads CASSLDGQGSGPQHF. The CDR3 DNA sequence: TGTGCCAGCAGCTTGGATGGACAGGGGTCCGGGCCCCAGCATTTT. The V call is TRBV5-6, the J call TRBJ1-5; 9 bases are a match to TRBD1. From germline, CDR1 is SGHDT and CDR2 YYEEEE. V lost 0 bases, J lost 9 bases, and 7 bases stayed unmatched. This CDR3 is built from 15 residues.

This chain joins TRBV18 and TRBJ2-1; 7 nucleotides align to TRBD1. V lost 6 bases and J lost 4; bases outside the gene matches: 15. This CDR3 region has 17 residues. CDR1 is KGHSH and CDR2 is LQKENI in the germline V gene. CDR3 amino acids: CASSKRVGTALYNEQFF. The CDR3 DNA reads TGTGCCAGCTCTAAAAGGGTCGGGACAGCACTTTACAATGAGCAGTTCTTC.

V is TRBV9 and J is TRBJ2-7; D uncertain. V was clipped by 0 bases and J by 2 bases, with 12 bases between them. This CDR3 is built from 15 residues. Germline-derived CDR1 and CDR2 are SGDLS and YYNGEE. For the CDR3, the DNA is TGTGCCAGCAGCGTAGACCAAACTGGGACCTACGAGCAGTACTTC. The encoded protein is CASSVDQTGTYEQYF.

V usage is TRBV2 and J usage is TRBJ1-1; 8 bases are shared with TRBD1. With 6 bases clipped from V and 7 bases from J, the junction kept 7 bases outside the gene matches. The V gene's germline CDR1 is SNHLY and CDR2 FYNNEI. The CDR3 has 13 amino acids. CDR3 nucleotides: TGTGCCAGCAGAGGACAGGGCGCGGATGAAGCTTTCTTT. Translating it yields CASRGQGADEAFF. Filled out from reference TRBV2 and TRBJ1-1, the complete variable domain reads EPEVTQTPSHQVTQMGQEVILRCVPISNHLYFYWYRQILGQKVEFLVSFYNNEISEKSEIFDDQFSVERPDGSNFTLKIRSTKLEDSAMYFCASRGQGADEAFFGQGTRLTVV.

The chain couples TRBV6-5 to TRBJ2-1, with D perhaps matching TRBD1 or TRBD2 (5 bases each). Germline V gene data show CDR1 as MNHEY and CDR2 as SVGAGI. Trimming took 6 bases from V and 3 from J, leaving 15 bases between them. This CDR3 has 15 amino acids. CDR3 region: CASSLRETGYNEQFF. The CDR3 nucleotides are TGTGCCAGCAGCCTCAGGGAGACGGGCTACAATGAGCAGTTCTTC.